This passage covers 18 T cell receptor beta chains from one sample sequenced in a study of T cells in localized non-small cell lung cancer. The method was immunoSEQ multiplex PCR; TCRdb's version includes in-frame clones alone and lacks a portion of them. The sample holds approximately 28,000 clones, 92% seen once. This sample comprised peripheral blood mononuclear cells, obtained before any cancer treatment. The source of these receptors is a woman aged 35 to 70 with stage III lung adenocarcinoma.

The CDR3 DNA reads as TGTGCCAGCAGTCCGACAGGGGATCGGGCAGATACGCAGTATTTT. This translates into CASSPTGDRADTQYF. The genes are TRBV27 and TRBJ2-3, with 8 bases identical to TRBD1. CDR1 is MNHEY and CDR2 is SMNVEV in the germline V gene (reference sequence). There are 15 residues in the CDR3. Unmatched junction bases numbered 8, after V lost 5 bases and J lost 4 bases.

The chain joins TRBV7-6 to TRBJ1-3; a possible D gene is TRBD1 (6 bases). CDR1 is SGHVS, CDR2 FNYEAQ, per germline. The CDR3 is 16 amino acids. Trimming stripped 5 bases from V and 3 bases from J, with 17 bases between. CDR3 nucleotide sequence: TGTGCCAGCAGCCTTCCGAGAGGGGGATATGGAAACACCATATATTTT. This translates into CASSLPRGGYGNTIYF.

The genes are TRBV4-1 and TRBJ2-2; the match to TRBD1 covers 7 bases. The CDR3 is 16 residues long. J lost 6 bases, V lost 1 base, and 8 bases had no gene match. CDR1 is MGHRA, CDR2 YSYEKL, per germline. CDR3 DNA: TGCGCCAGCAGCCAAGTTCACAGGGGCCAAGCCGGGGAGCTGTTTTTT. Amino acids: CASSQVHRGQAGELFF.

This sequence joins TRBV30 and TRBJ1-4; TRBD1 agrees at 8 bases. The CDR3 totals 14 residues. V lost 0 bases and J lost 7; bases outside the gene matches: 4. CDR1 and CDR2 from the germline V gene are GTSNPN and SVGIG (reference sequence). Here the CDR3 reads CAWSVNRGTEKLFF. DNA for the CDR3: TGTGCCTGGAGTGTGAACAGGGGGACTGAAAAACTGTTTTTT. Full variable domain (outside the CDR3, taken from reference TRBV30 and TRBJ1-4): SQTIHQWPATLVQPVGSPLSLECTVEGTSNPNLYWYRQAAGRGLQLLFYSVGIGQISSEVPQNLSASRPQDRQFILSSKKLLLSDSGFYLCAWSVNRGTEKLFFGSGTQLSVL.

The count of this clone is one. V usage is TRBV5-1 and J usage is TRBJ1-5; TRBD1 might be the D (5 bases). The V end was cut by 0 bases, the J end by 4 bases, with 14 bases between. The CDR3 sequence is 16 residues long. Germline CDR1 and CDR2: SGHRS and YFSETQ. The CDR3, as DNA: TGCGCCAGCAGCTTGGCCGGGGGGGATTCTAATCAGCCCCAGCATTTT. Protein sequence: CASSLAGGDSNQPQHF.

In this sample, this clone turned up a few times. The chain links TRBV27 to TRBJ2-7; 12 bases are shared with TRBD2. The CDR3 length is 17 residues. The V and J ends lost 5 bases and 2 bases, in that order; junction bases with no gene match: 10. CDR1 is MNHEY, CDR2 SMNVEV, per germline (reference sequence). CDR3 protein: CASSPSGLAGWTYEQYF. DNA for the CDR3: TGTGCCAGCAGTCCTTCGGGACTAGCGGGCTGGACCTACGAGCAGTACTTC.

This clone was observed once. The chain couples TRBV14 to TRBJ2-5, with 14 positions matching TRBD2. Germline V gene lookup returns CDR1 SGHDN and CDR2 FVKESK. V shed 4 bases and J 3 bases; nucleotides not matched to a gene: 7. The CDR3 loop spans 17 amino acids. The CDR3 DNA reads as TGTGCCAGCAGCCCGGGACTAGCGGGGGCCAAAAAAGAGACCCAGTACTTC. Protein product: CASSPGLAGAKKETQYF.

The V call is TRBV11-3, the J call TRBJ1-2; 9 nucleotides agree with TRBD1. Germline V lookup: CDR1 SGHNT, CDR2 YENEEA. V trimming: 4 bases; J trimming: 4 bases; junction bases outside the gene matches: 10. CDR3 size: 16 residues. The DNA for the CDR3 is TGTGCCAGCAGCTCCGAGACTACAGGGGGCGCCTATGGCTACACCTTC. Its protein product is CASSSETTGGAYGYTF. Full variable domain (outside the CDR3, taken from reference TRBV11-3 and TRBJ1-2): EAGVVQSPRYKIIEKKQPVAFWCNPISGHNTLYWYLQNLGQGPELLIRYENEEAVDDSQLPKDRFSAERLKGVDSTLKIQPAELGDSAVYLCASSSETTGGAYGYTFGSGTRLTVV.

V usage is TRBV11-2 and J usage is TRBJ2-6; D is ambiguous. Germline loops: CDR1 SGHAT, CDR2 FQNNGV. V lost 4 bases and J 5 bases, leaving 12 bases between the germline ends. The CDR3 contains 15 residues. CDR3 amino acids: CASSSSWSWANVLTF. The CDR3 DNA reads TGTGCCAGCAGCTCTTCCTGGAGCTGGGCCAACGTCCTGACTTTC. Drawing the rest from reference TRBV11-2 and TRBJ2-6, the complete variable domain is EAGVAQSPRYKIIEKRQSVAFWCNPISGHATLYWYQQILGQGPKLLIQFQNNGVVDDSQLPKDRFSAERLKGVDSTLKIQPAKLEDSAVYLCASSSSWSWANVLTFGAGSRLTVL.

The CDR3 DNA reads TGTGCCAGCAGCGTAGCTCTAGACAGCAATGAGCAGTTCTTC. Its translation: CASSVALDSNEQFF. The chain combines TRBV9 with TRBJ2-1; D is perhaps TRBD1 (5 bases). The CDR3 sequence is 14 residues long. Trimming shortened V by 0 bases and J by 6 bases, and 10 bases separated the two germline ends. CDR1 is SGDLS, CDR2 YYNGEE, per germline. The full variable domain, rest sourced from reference TRBV9 and TRBJ2-1, is DSGVTQTPKHLITATGQRVTLRCSPRSGDLSVYWYQQSLDQGLQFLIQYYNGEERAKGNILERFSAQQFPDLHSELNLSSLELGDSALYFCASSVALDSNEQFFGPGTRLTVL.

The chain combines TRBV5-1 with TRBJ2-7; 9 nucleotides agree with TRBD1. Germline V gene data show CDR1 as SGHRS and CDR2 as YFSETQ. The CDR3 spans 18 residues. V lost 3 bases, J lost 4 bases, and 17 bases stayed unmatched. This chain's CDR3 is CASSSLSSGDRVAYEQYF. The CDR3 DNA reads as TGCGCCAGCAGCTCTCTCTCGAGCGGGGACAGGGTCGCGTACGAGCAGTACTTC.

The chain recombines TRBV23-1 with TRBJ2-7; a weak D match, TRBD1 (5 bases). TRBV23-1 is reported as an ORF; its role is uncertain. This CDR3 is built from 16 residues. Trimming took off 2 bases at V and 0 bases at J, with 14 bases between the two ends. CDR3 amino acids: CASSQAFDSNSYEQYF. DNA for the CDR3: TGCGCCAGCAGTCAAGCGTTCGACAGTAACTCCTACGAGCAGTACTTC.

This chain connects TRBV18 to TRBJ1-5; no clear D gene. The CDR3 is 15 amino acids. V dropped 3 bases and J dropped 2 bases, with 11 bases sitting between them. CDR1 and CDR2 from the germline V gene are KGHSH and LQKENI. The CDR3: CASSPSGVGNQPQHF. The CDR3 coding sequence is TGTGCCAGCTCACCCTCCGGGGTAGGCAATCAGCCCCAGCATTTT.

With regard to this clone: The same CDR3 also results from other DNA sequences found in this sample. This chain joins TRBV10-3 and TRBJ1-2; D not resolved. The CDR3 extends over 13 amino acids. Germline V gene sequence: CDR1 ENHRY, CDR2 SYGVKD. The V end lost 0 bases, the J end lost 5 bases, and 7 bases lay between the germline ends. The CDR3 region has the DNA TGTGCCATCAGTGAGTCGAAAGGTTATGGCTACACCTTC. Its protein product is CAISESKGYGYTF.

The CDR3 loop is CASSRTQETQYF. CDR3 sequence (DNA): TGTGCCAGCAGCCGAACCCAAGAGACCCAGTACTTC. V is TRBV14 and J is TRBJ2-5, with D unresolved. Germline V CDR1 and CDR2: SGHDN, FVKESK. This CDR3 contains 12 residues. V was shortened by 4 bases and J by 1 base, with 4 bases between the two germline ends.

This clone was picked up one time. The rearrangement uses TRBV5-6 and TRBJ2-7; D may be TRBD1 or TRBD2 (6 bases each). CDR1 is SGHDT and CDR2 is YYEEEE in the germline V gene. V was pared by 3 bases and J by 5 bases, with 15 bases between. The CDR3 runs to 14 residues. The CDR3 region is CASSYGGGGDEQYF. The CDR3 nucleotides are TGTGCCAGCAGCTACGGTGGAGGGGGAGACGAGCAGTACTTC.

This chain joins TRBV4-1 and TRBJ1-2; D ambiguous. CDR3 size: 15 residues. Trimming left V 0 bases short and J 6 bases short, with 14 bases between. The germline V gene has CDR1 MGHRA and CDR2 YSYEKL. CDR3 sequence: CASSQEGSFKNGYTF. The CDR3 nucleotides read TGCGCCAGCAGCCAAGAGGGGTCTTTTAAGAATGGCTACACCTTC.

The V call is TRBV27, the J call TRBJ2-1; TRBD1 matches 12 bases. From germline, CDR1 is MNHEY and CDR2 SMNVEV (reference sequence). This CDR3 has 17 residues. J was trimmed by 6 bases and V by 4 bases; bases with no gene match: 10. The CDR3 protein is CASSSGTGGSLGNEQFF. In DNA form, the CDR3 reads TGTGCCAGCAGTTCCGGGACAGGGGGCTCTCTAGGCAATGAGCAGTTCTTC.